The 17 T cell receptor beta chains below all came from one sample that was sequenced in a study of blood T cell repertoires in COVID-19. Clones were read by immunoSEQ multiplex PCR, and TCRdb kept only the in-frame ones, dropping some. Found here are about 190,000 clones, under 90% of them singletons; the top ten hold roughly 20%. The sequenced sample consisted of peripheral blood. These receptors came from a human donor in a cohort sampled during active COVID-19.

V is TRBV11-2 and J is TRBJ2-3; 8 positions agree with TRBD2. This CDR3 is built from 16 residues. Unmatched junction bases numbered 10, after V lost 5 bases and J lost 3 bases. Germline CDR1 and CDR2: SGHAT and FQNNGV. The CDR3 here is CASSVLAGLGTDTQYF. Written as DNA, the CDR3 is TGTGCCAGCAGCGTCTTAGCGGGATTGGGGACAGATACGCAGTATTTT.

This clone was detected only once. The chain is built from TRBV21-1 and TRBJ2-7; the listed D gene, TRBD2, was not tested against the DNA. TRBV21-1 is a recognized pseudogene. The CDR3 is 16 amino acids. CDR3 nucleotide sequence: TGTGCCAGCTCAGCGGGGGGGGCGATTTTATTTAACGAGCAGTACGTC. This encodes CASSAGGAILFNEQYV.

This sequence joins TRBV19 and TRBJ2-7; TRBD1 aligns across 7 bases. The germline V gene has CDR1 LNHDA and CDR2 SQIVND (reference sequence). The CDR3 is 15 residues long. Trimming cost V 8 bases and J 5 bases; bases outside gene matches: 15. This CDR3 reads CASRPRGQPDHEQYF. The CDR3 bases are TGTGCCAGTCGACCCCGGGGACAGCCGGACCACGAGCAGTACTTC.

In DNA form, the CDR3 reads TGTGCCAGCAGCCAATGGGCCTCTGATGGCTACACCTTC. Protein: CASSQWASDGYTF. The rearrangement uses TRBV3-1 (or the pseudogene TRBV3-2) and TRBJ1-2; the D is unclear. The CDR3 has 13 amino acids. CDR1 is LGHDT and CDR2 is YNNKEL in the germline V gene (reference sequence). Deletions cut 2 bases from V and 6 bases from J, with 10 bases between.

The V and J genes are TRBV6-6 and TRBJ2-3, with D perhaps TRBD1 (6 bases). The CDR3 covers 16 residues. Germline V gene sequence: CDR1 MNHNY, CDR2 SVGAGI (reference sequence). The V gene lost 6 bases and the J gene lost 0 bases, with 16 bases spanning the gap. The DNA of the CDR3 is TGTGCCAGCAGGACGCAGGGGACCCCTAGCACAGATACGCAGTATTTT. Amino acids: CASRTQGTPSTDTQYF.

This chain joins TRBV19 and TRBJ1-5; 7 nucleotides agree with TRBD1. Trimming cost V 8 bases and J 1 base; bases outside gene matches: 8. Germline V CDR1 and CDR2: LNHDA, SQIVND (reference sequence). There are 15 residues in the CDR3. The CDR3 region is CASREAGGSNQPQHF. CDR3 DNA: TGTGCCAGTCGAGAGGCAGGGGGGAGCAATCAGCCCCAGCATTTT.

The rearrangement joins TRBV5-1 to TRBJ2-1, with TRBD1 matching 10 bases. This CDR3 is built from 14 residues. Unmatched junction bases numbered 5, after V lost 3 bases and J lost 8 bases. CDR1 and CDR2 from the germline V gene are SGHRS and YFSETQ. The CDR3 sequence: CASSYGTGEDEQFF. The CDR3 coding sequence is TGCGCCAGCAGCTACGGGACAGGGGAGGATGAGCAGTTCTTC.

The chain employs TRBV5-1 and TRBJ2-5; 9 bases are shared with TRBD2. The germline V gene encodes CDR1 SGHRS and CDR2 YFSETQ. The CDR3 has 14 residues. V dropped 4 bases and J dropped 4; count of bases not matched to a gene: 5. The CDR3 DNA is TGCGCCAGCAGCCATGATAGCGGGAGAGAGACCCAGTACTTC. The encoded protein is CASSHDSGRETQYF.

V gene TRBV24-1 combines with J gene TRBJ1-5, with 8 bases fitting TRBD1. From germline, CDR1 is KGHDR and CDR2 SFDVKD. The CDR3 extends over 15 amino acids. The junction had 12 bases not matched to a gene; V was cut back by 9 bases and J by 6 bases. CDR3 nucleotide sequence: TGTGCCACCGCTGCAGGGGGCGAGTTAGGTCAGCCCCAGCATTTT. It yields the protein CATAAGGELGQPQHF.

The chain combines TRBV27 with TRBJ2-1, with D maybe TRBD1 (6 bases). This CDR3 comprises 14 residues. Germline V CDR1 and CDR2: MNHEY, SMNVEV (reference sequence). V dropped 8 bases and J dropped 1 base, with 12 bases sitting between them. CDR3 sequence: CASGRGGSYNEQFF. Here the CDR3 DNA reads TGTGCCAGCGGCAGGGGCGGGTCCTACAATGAGCAGTTCTTC.

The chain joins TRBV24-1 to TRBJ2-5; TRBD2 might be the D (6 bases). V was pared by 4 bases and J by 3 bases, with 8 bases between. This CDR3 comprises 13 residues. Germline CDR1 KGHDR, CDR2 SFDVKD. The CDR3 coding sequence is TGTGCCACCAGTGAGTGGGGGGAAGAGACCCAGTACTTC. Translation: CATSEWGEETQYF.

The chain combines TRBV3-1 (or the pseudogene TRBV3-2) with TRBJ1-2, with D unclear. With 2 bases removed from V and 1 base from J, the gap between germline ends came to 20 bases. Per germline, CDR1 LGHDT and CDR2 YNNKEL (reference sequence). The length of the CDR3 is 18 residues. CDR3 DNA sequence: TGTGCCAGCAGCCAAACGCCACGGGGTGTAGCAATTAACTATGGCTACACCTTC. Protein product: CASSQTPRGVAINYGYTF.

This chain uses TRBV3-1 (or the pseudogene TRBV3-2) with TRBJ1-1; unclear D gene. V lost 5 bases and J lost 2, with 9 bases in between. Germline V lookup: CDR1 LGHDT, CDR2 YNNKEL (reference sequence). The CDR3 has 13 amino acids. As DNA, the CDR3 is TGTGCCAGCAGCTCACAGCAAAACACTGAAGCTTTCTTT. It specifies CASSSQQNTEAFF.

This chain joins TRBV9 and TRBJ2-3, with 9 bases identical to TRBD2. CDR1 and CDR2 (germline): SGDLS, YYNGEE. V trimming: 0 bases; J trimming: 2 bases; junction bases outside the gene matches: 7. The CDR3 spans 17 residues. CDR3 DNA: TGTGCCAGCAGCGTAGGAGCGGGGGGACCCAACACAGATACGCAGTATTTT. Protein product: CASSVGAGGPNTDTQYF.

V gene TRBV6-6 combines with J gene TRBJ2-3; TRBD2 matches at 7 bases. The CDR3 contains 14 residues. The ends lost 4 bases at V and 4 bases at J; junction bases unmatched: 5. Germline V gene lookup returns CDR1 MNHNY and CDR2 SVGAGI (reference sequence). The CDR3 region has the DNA TGTGCCAGCAGTTGGACTAGAGGTGCAGATACGCAGTATTTT. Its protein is CASSWTRGADTQYF.

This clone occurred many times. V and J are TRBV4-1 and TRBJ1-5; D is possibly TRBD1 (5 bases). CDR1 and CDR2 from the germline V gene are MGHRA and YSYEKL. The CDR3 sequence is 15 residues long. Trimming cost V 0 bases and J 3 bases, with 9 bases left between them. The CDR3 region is CASSQDRQFNQPQHF. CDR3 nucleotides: TGCGCCAGCAGCCAAGATCGACAGTTCAATCAGCCCCAGCATTTT.

In DNA form, the CDR3 reads TGTGCCAGCAGCCAGAACAGGCCGCCTATGAACACTGAAGCTTTCTTT. The encoded protein is CASSQNRPPMNTEAFF. V and J are TRBV3-1 (or the pseudogene TRBV3-2) and TRBJ1-1; perhaps TRBD1 as D (5 bases). Germline assignment: CDR1 LGHDT and CDR2 YNNKEL (reference sequence). The V end was cut by 3 bases, the J end by 0 bases, with 14 bases between. The CDR3 extends over 16 amino acids.